One and the same sample provided the 9 T cell receptor beta chains below, sequenced in a study of blood T cell repertoires in COVID-19. Sequencing used immunoSEQ multiplex PCR; TCRdb keeps in-frame clones, though not all of them. The sample has some 270,000 clones, over 80% seen once. The sequencing sample was made of peripheral blood. The source is a woman aged 35 to 49 who had recovered from COVID-19.

The genes are TRBV19 and TRBJ2-2; TRBD1 agrees at 11 bases. Trimming cost V 11 bases and J 7 bases; bases outside gene matches: 15. The CDR3 totals 16 residues. Germline loops: CDR1 LNHDA, CDR2 SQIVND (reference sequence). The CDR3 DNA is TGTGCCGTCTCCAAGCGGGGACAGGGGGTGATCGGGGAGCTGTTTTTT. This gives the protein CAVSKRGQGVIGELFF.

J is TRBJ1-4 and V is TRBV28, with a weak D call TRBD1 (5 bases). Germline-derived CDR1 and CDR2 are MDHEN and SYDVKM. CDR3 length: 14 amino acids. V lost 6 bases to trimming and J lost 8 bases, with 16 bases between them. DNA of the CDR3: TGTGCCAGCAGCCCCCCCAGGGTTGGGGAAAAACTGTTTTTT. This codes for CASSPPRVGEKLFF.

The chain links TRBV6-1 to TRBJ1-2, with 12 bases identical to TRBD1. Germline CDR1 MNHNS, CDR2 SASEGT. This CDR3 comprises 18 residues. V lost 1 base to trimming and J lost 5 bases; unmatched junction nucleotides: 11. The CDR3 nucleotides read TGTGCCAGCAGTGAAGTCACCGGGACAGGGGGCGGTCGGTATGGCTACACCTTC. Translated, it gives CASSEVTGTGGGRYGYTF.

The J gene is TRBJ2-7, the V gene TRBV28; 7 bases align to TRBD1. V was pared by 6 bases and J by 4 bases, with 9 bases of the junction left unmatched. Germline CDR1 reads MDHEN; CDR2 reads SYDVKM. The CDR3 has 14 residues. The CDR3 sequence: CASRSWDSRYEQYF. The CDR3 DNA reads as TGTGCCAGCAGGTCATGGGACAGCCGATACGAGCAGTACTTC.

The chain is built from TRBV19 and TRBJ2-4; perhaps TRBD1 as D (6 bases). Trimming took 4 bases from V and 2 from J, leaving 12 bases between them. CDR3 length: 15 amino acids. CDR1 is LNHDA, CDR2 SQIVND, per germline (reference sequence). CDR3 coding DNA: TGTGCCAGTAGTAGGGGGCCGGGGACCAAAAACATTCAGTACTTC. This encodes CASSRGPGTKNIQYF.

The V call is TRBV30, the J call TRBJ1-2; 7 nucleotides match TRBD1. The V segment lost 8 bases and the J segment 7 bases; nucleotides outside the gene matches: 16. CDR3 size: 14 residues. CDR1 is GTSNPN and CDR2 is SVGIG in the germline V gene (reference sequence). CDR3 loop: CAKNRDRQPLGYTF. CDR3 nucleotides: TGTGCCAAAAACCGGGACAGACAACCTCTTGGCTACACCTTC.

The rearrangement links TRBV21-1 to TRBJ1-5; the D call of TRBD1 is as the table states it, not checked on the DNA. TRBV21-1 is recorded as a pseudogene. The CDR3 length is 19 residues. CDR3 nucleotides: TGTGCCAGCAGCAACCCCAAAACAGGGGGCAGAAATAGCAATCAGCCCCAGCATTTT. It is translated as CASSNPKTGGRNSNQPQHF.

The genes are TRBV4-1 and TRBJ1-2; TRBD1 aligns across 7 bases. CDR3 size: 14 residues. J gave up 4 bases and V 0 bases, and 2 bases lay outside the gene matches. Germline loops: CDR1 MGHRA, CDR2 YSYEKL. The CDR3 bases are TGCGCCAGCAGCCAAGAGCACAGGGGCTATGGCTACACCTTC. It encodes CASSQEHRGYGYTF.

The chain employs TRBV4-1 and TRBJ2-5, with D unclear. Germline values: CDR1 MGHRA, CDR2 YSYEKL. V lost 0 bases to trimming and J lost 7 bases, with 15 bases between them. The CDR3 consists of 15 residues. This chain's CDR3 is CASSQDTTSRWTQYF. The CDR3 bases are TGCGCCAGCAGCCAAGATACAACCAGTCGATGGACCCAGTACTTC.